A selection of T cell receptor beta chains follows, all from one sample in a study of OX40 agonist ivuxolimab in advanced cancers. The repertoire was sequenced with immunoSEQ multiplex PCR; TCRdb's copy has only in-frame clones and lacks some. In the table there are 60,000 to 65,000 clones, 80% to 95% of which are singletons. The sequencing used CD4+ or CD8+ T cells sorted from blood, collected in a trial of the OX40 agonist ivuxolimab. These receptors were taken from an adult with an advanced solid tumor such as melanoma, head and neck, liver or kidney cancer. CDR3s include the opening cysteine and the closing phenylalanine or tryptophan. Fields, in order: CDR3 DNA, CDR3 protein, J gene, V gene, clone size, D gene. D genes are given only for firm matches. The size field is filled for only some rows; it gives once, few, many or a size class.

DNA: TGTGCCAGCAGCTTAGTGTTATTAGGGAGCTCCTACGAGCAGTACTTC; CDR3: CASSLVLLGSSYEQYF; J: TRBJ2-7; V: TRBV7-8; size: -; D: -
DNA: TGTGCCAGCACCACAGGACAGGGAGTTTCTGGGGCCAACGTCCTGACTTTC; CDR3: CASTTGQGVSGANVLTF; J: TRBJ2-6; V: TRBV21-1; size: -; D: -
DNA: TGTGCCAGCAGTTACCGGACTAGCGGGAGTAGCGAGCAGTACTTC; CDR3: CASSYRTSGSSEQYF; J: TRBJ2-7; V: TRBV6-5; size: -; D: TRBD2
DNA: TGTGCCATCAGCGAGGGACAGCCTGAGGATTCACCCCTCCACTTT; CDR3: CAISEGQPEDSPLHF; J: TRBJ1-6; V: TRBV10-3; size: -; D: TRBD1
DNA: TGTGCCAGCAGTGAAGGGGGGCGGGTTGATAACACTGAAGCTTTCTTT; CDR3: CASSEGGRVDNTEAFF; J: TRBJ1-1; V: TRBV2; size: -; D: -
DNA: TGTGCCAGCTCACTCTTTGGGCAGGGACTCGGAGGAACCGGGGAGCTGTTTTTT; CDR3: CASSLFGQGLGGTGELFF; J: TRBJ2-2; V: TRBV18; size: -; D: -
DNA: TGTGCCAGCAGCTTGGTGGCGGGAGGGCCAGTCGGGGAGCTGTTTTTT; CDR3: CASSLVAGGPVGELFF; J: TRBJ2-2; V: TRBV5-5; size: -; D: TRBD2
DNA: TGTGCCAGCAGCCCCCGGTGGGGCGAGCAGTACTTC; CDR3: CASSPRWGEQYF; J: TRBJ2-7; V: TRBV11-3; size: -; D: -
DNA: TGTGCCAGCAGTCCTCCCTACAGGGCGGGAGGAAACATTCAGTACTTC; CDR3: CASSPPYRAGGNIQYF; J: TRBJ2-4; V: TRBV5-8; size: -; D: TRBD2
DNA: TGTGCCAGCAGTGGCCGCGACTCCTCCTACGAGCAGTACTTC; CDR3: CASSGRDSSYEQYF; J: TRBJ2-7; V: TRBV2; size: -; D: -
DNA: TGTGCTAGTGGTAAGGACAGGGAGGTTAATTCGGGGAACACTGAAGCTTTCTTT; CDR3: CASGKDREVNSGNTEAFF; J: TRBJ1-1; V: TRBV12-5; size: -; D: TRBD1
DNA: TGTGCCAGCAGCCCCCAGGGAAGCGGGAGTTCGTACGAGCAGTACTTC; CDR3: CASSPQGSGSSYEQYF; J: TRBJ2-7; V: TRBV7-2; size: -; D: TRBD2
DNA: TGTGCCAGCAGTGATAACGGGGCTAGCAATCAGCCCCAGCATTTT; CDR3: CASSDNGASNQPQHF; J: TRBJ1-5; V: TRBV6-1; size: -; D: -
DNA: TGTGCCAGCAGCTTGGAGCAGGCGAACACTGAAGCTTTCTTT; CDR3: CASSLEQANTEAFF; J: TRBJ1-1; V: TRBV5-5; size: few; D: -
DNA: TGTGCCAGCAGCTTCCCCAGCTTTAACTACAATGAGCAGTTCTTC; CDR3: CASSFPSFNYNEQFF; J: TRBJ2-1; V: TRBV5-6; size: -; D: -
DNA: TGTGCCTGGAGTGTACGAGGGGAGACTAGTTACGAGCAGTTCTTC; CDR3: CAWSVRGETSYEQFF; J: TRBJ2-1; V: TRBV30; size: -; D: -
DNA: TGCAGCGTTTCCGGACAGGGGCACTATGGCTACACCTTC; CDR3: CSVSGQGHYGYTF; J: TRBJ1-2; V: TRBV29-1; size: -; D: TRBD1
DNA: TGTGCCAGTAGTCCGAGCGGGAGGCAGGCCAATGAGCAGTTCTTC; CDR3: CASSPSGRQANEQFF; J: TRBJ2-1; V: TRBV19; size: -; D: TRBD2
DNA: TGTGCCAGCAGCTCGATTGACAGGGGCGAACAGCCCCAGCATTTT; CDR3: CASSSIDRGEQPQHF; J: TRBJ1-5; V: TRBV5-5; size: -; D: TRBD1